The rows below give T cell receptor beta chains drawn from one sample of a study of T-cell reconstitution after alpha-beta-depleted transplantation in children. TCRdb independently ran MiXCR on the PCR reads; one entry per CDR3 protein. The sample contains hundreds of thousands of distinct CDR3 sequences, over 10% of which appear only once. The sample here was PBMCs, mostly from graft donor cells, taken 360 days after TCRalphabeta/CD19-depleted stem cell transplant. These receptors all stem from a male patient younger than 18 who had a stem cell transplant for acute myeloid leukemia, so the T cells may come from the graft donor. Each CDR3 is given with its conserved first and last residue. Each record gives: D gene, clone size, J gene, V gene, CDR3 DNA, CDR3 protein. The D gene is left open where the match is weak. The size entry is marked missing in some rows and otherwise reads once, few, many or a size class.

>TRBD1|many|TRBJ2-1|TRBV10-3
TGTGCCATCAGTGGTAGAGCAGGGGGCGGGTACAATGAGCAGTTCTTC
CAISGRAGGGYNEQFF
>.|few|TRBJ2-5|TRBV10-3
TGTGCCATCAGTGTAGCAGACTACGGGACCCAGTACTTC
CAISVADYGTQYF
>TRBD2|.|TRBJ2-3|TRBV20-1
TGCAGTGCTACCTGGACTAGCGGGGGAAATACGCAGTATTTT
CSATWTSGGNTQYF
>.|few|TRBJ2-2|TRBV29-1
TGCAGCGTCCCCCATGGCGGGGAGCTGTTTTTT
CSVPHGGELFF
>.|.|TRBJ2-2|TRBV15
TGTGCCACCAGCAGAGATCCGGAGGTGCTCGCCGGGGAGCTGTTTTTT
CATSRDPEVLAGELFF
>TRBD2|many|TRBJ2-1|TRBV7-3
TGTGCCAGCAGCTCAAGGCCACCCCTAGCGGGAGGGGTGGATGAGCAGTTCTTC
CASSSRPPLAGGVDEQFF
>.|.|TRBJ2-7|TRBV20-1
TGCAGTGCTCACAGCGGTCCGAGCTCCTACGAGCAGTACTTC
CSAHSGPSSYEQYF
>.|many|TRBJ2-7|TRBV18
TGTGCCAGCTCACCCTCGGATCGGGAGCAGTACTTC
CASSPSDREQYF
>.|many|TRBJ2-5|TRBV27
TGTGCCAGCAGTTTATACTGGGGTGGGGAGACCCAGTACTTC
CASSLYWGGETQYF
>TRBD1|.|TRBJ2-3|TRBV20-1
TGCAGTGCTGGCCCCCCCAGGGGGCTAAGCACAGATACGCAGTATTTT
CSAGPPRGLSTDTQYF
>.|many|TRBJ2-5|TRBV3-1
TGTGCCAGCAGCCAAGAGGGCCGCACGGAGACCCAGTACTTC
CASSQEGRTETQYF
>.|few|TRBJ2-3|TRBV7-9
TGTGCCAGCAGCTCCCACCCGTCGGGTACGCAGTATTTT
CASSSHPSGTQYF
>TRBD2|many|TRBJ2-3|TRBV9
TGTGCCAGCAGCGACCGGACTAGCGGGAGCGGAGATACGCAGTATTTT
CASSDRTSGSGDTQYF
>.|.|TRBJ1-2|TRBV27
TGTGCCAGAAGAAGGTTTGAAGATGGCTACACCTTC
CARRRFEDGYTF
>.|.|TRBJ2-4|TRBV28
TGTGCCAGCAGTTACACTGGAGGTTCCAAAAACATTCAGTACTTC
CASSYTGGSKNIQYF